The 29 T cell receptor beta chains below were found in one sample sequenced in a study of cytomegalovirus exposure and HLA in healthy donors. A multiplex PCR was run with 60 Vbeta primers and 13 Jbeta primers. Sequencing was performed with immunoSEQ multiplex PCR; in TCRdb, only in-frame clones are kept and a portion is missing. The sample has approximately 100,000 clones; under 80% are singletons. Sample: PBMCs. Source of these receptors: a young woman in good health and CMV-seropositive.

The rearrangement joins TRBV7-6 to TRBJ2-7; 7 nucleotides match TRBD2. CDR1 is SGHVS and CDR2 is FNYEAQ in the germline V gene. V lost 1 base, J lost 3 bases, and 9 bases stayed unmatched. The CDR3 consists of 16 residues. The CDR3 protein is CASSLEWGGRGYEQYF. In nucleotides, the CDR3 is TGTGCCAGCAGCTTAGAGTGGGGCGGGAGAGGCTACGAGCAGTACTTC.

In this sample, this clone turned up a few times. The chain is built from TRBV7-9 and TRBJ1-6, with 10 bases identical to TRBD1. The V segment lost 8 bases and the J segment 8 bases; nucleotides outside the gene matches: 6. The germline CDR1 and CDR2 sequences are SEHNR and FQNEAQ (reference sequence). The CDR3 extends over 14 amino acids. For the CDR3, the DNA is TGTGCCAGCGTTACGACAGGGGGCGATTCACCCCTCCACTTT. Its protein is CASVTTGGDSPLHF.

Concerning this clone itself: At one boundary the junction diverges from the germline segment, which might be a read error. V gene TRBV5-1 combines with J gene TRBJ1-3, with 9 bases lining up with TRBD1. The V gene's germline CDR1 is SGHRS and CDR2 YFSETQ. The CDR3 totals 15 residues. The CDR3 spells CTSSSGTGFWNTIYF. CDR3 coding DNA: TGCACCAGCAGCTCCGGGACAGGGTTTTGGAACACCATATATTTT. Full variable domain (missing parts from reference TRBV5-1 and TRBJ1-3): KAGVTQTPRYLIKTRGQQVTLSCSPISGHRSVSWYQQTPGQGLQFLFEYFSETQRNKGNFPGRFSGRQFSNSRSEMNVSTLELGDSALYLCTSSSGTGFWNTIYFGEGSWLTVV.

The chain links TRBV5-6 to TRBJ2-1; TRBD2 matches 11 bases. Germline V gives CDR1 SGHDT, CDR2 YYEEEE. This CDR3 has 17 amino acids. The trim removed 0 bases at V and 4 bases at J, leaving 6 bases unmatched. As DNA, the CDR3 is TGTGCCAGCAGCTTGGTTGTTAGCGGGAGGGGATACAATGAGCAGTTCTTC. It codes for CASSLVVSGRGYNEQFF.

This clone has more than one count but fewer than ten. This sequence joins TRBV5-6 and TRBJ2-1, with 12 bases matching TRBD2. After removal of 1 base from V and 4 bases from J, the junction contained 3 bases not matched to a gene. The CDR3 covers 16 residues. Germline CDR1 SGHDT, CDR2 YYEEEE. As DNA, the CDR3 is TGTGCCAGCAGCTTGAAGGGACTAGCGGGTTACAATGAGCAGTTCTTC. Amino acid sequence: CASSLKGLAGYNEQFF.

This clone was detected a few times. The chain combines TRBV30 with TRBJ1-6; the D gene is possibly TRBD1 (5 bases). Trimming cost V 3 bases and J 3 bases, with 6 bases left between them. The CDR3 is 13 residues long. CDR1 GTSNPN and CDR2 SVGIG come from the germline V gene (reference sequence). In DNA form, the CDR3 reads TGTGCCTGGAGGGACAACTATAATTCACCCCTCCACTTT. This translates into CAWRDNYNSPLHF.

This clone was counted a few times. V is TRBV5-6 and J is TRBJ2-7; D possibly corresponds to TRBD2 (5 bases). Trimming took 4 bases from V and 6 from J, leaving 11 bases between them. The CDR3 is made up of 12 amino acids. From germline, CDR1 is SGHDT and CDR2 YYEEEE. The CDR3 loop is CASSPGRGEQYF. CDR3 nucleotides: TGTGCCAGCAGCCCGGGCCGGGGCGAGCAGTACTTC.

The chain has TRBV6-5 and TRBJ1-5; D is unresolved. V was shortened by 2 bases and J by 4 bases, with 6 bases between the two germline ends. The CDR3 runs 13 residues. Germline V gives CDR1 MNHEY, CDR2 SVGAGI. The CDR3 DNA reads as TGTGCCAGCAGTTACATGGCAAATCAGCCCCAGCATTTT. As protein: CASSYMANQPQHF.

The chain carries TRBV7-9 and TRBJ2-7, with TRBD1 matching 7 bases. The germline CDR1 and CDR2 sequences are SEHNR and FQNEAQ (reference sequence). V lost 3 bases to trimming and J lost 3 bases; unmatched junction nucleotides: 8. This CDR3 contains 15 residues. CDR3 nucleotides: TGTGCCAGCAGCTTCCCTGGGACAGCCCACTACGAGCAGTACTTC. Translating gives CASSFPGTAHYEQYF.

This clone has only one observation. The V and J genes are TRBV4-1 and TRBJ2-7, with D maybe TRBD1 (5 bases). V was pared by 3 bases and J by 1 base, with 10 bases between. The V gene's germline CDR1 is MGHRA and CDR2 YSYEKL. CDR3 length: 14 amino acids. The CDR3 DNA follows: TGCGCCAGCAGCCATGGACAAGGGTCCTACGAGCAGTACTTC. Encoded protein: CASSHGQGSYEQYF.

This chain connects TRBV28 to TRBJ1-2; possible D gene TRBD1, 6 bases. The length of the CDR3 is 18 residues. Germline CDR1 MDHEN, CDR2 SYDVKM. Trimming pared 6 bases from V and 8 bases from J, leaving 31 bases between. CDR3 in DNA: TGTGCCAGCAGCCCCCCCCGCGGTACCCTAACTACAGGGAGCGGCTACACCTTC. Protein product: CASSPPRGTLTTGSGYTF.

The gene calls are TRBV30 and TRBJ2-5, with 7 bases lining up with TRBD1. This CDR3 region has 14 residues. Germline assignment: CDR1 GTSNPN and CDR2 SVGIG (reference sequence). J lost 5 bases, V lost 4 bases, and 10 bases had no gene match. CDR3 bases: TGTGCCTGGAAAGGAGACAGGGTTTTGGAGACCCAGTACTTC. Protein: CAWKGDRVLETQYF.

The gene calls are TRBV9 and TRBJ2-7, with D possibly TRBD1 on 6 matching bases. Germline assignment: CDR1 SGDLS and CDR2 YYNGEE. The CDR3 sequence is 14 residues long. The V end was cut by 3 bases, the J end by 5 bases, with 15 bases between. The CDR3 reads CASSETGNKDEQYF. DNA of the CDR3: TGTGCCAGCAGCGAGACAGGAAATAAGGACGAGCAGTACTTC.

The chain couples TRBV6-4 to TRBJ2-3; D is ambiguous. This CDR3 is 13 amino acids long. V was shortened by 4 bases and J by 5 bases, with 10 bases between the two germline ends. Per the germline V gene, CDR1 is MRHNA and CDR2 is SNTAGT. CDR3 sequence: CASSVNGEDTQYF. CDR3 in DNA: TGTGCCAGCAGTGTTAACGGAGAAGATACGCAGTATTTT.

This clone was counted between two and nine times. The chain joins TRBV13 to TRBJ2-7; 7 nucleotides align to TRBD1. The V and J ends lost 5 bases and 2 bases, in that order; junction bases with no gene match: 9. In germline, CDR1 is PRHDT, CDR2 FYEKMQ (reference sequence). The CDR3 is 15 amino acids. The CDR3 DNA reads TGTGCCAGCAGCAATCGACAGGGACCTACCTACGAGCAGTACTTC. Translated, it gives CASSNRQGPTYEQYF.

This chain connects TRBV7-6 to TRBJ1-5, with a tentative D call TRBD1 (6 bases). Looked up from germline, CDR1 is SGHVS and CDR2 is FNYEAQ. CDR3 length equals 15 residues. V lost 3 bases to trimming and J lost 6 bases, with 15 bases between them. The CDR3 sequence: CASSLYRDGSQPQHF. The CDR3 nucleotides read TGTGCCAGCAGCTTGTACAGGGATGGGAGTCAGCCCCAGCATTTT.

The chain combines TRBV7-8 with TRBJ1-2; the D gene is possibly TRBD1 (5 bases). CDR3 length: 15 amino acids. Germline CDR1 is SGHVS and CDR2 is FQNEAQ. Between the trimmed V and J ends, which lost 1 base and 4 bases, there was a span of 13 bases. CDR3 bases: TGTGCCAGCAGCTTAGGGGCAGGGCCTCCCTATGGCTACACCTTC. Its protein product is CASSLGAGPPYGYTF.

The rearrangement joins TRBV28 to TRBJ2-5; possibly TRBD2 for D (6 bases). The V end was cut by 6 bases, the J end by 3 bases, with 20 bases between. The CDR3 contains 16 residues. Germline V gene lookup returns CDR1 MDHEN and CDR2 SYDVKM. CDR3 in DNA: TGTGCCAGCAGCCCTATCGGCAGGGAGGCAGAAGAGACCCAGTACTTC. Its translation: CASSPIGREAEETQYF.

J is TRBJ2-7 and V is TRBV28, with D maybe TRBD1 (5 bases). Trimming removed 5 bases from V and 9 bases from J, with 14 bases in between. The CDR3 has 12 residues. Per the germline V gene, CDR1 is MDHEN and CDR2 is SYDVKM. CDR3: CASSLQGQRQYF. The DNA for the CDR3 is TGTGCCAGCAGTCTCCAGGGTCAGCGGCAGTACTTC.

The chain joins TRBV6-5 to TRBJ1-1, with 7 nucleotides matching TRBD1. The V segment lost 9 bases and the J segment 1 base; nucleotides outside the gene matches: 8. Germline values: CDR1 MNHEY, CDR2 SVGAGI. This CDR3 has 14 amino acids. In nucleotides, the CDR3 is TGTGCCAGTTTCAATACAGGGGAGAACACTGAAGCTTTCTTT. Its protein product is CASFNTGENTEAFF.

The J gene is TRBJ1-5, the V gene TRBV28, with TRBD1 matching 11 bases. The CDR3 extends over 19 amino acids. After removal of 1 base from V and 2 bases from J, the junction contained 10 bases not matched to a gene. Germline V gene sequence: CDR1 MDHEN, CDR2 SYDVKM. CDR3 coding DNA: TGTGCCAGCAGTTTATTTGGGACAGGGGGGACGGGTCGCAATCAGCCCCAGCATTTT. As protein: CASSLFGTGGTGRNQPQHF. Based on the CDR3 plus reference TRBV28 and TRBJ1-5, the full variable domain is DVKVTQSSRYLVKRTGEKVFLECVQDMDHENMFWYRQDPGLGLRLIYFSYDVKMKEKGDIPEGYSVSREKKERFSLILESASTNQTSMYLCASSLFGTGGTGRNQPQHFGDGTRLSIL.

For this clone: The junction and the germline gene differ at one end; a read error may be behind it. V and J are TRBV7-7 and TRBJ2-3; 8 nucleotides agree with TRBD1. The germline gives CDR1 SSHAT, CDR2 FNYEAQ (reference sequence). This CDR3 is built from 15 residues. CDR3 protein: CASSLDGTGVDTQYF. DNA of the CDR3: TGTGCTAGCAGCTTAGATGGGACAGGCGTAGATACGCAGTATTTT.

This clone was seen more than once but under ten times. CDR3 nucleotides: TGCGCCAGCAGCCAACCCAGCTCAGGTGCGAACAATGAGCAGTTCTTC. Protein product: CASSQPSSGANNEQFF. The gene calls are TRBV4-1 and TRBJ2-1; no firm D call. The CDR3 runs 16 residues. The germline V gene encodes CDR1 MGHRA and CDR2 YSYEKL. V shed 2 bases and J shed 5 bases, with 16 bases lying between them.

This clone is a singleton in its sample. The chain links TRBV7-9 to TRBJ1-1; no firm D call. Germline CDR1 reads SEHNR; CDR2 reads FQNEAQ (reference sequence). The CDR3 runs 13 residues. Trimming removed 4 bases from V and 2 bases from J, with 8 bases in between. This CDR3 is CASSYDTNTEAFF. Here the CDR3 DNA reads TGTGCCAGCAGCTACGACACCAACACTGAAGCTTTCTTT. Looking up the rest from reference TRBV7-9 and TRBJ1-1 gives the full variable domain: DTGVSQNPRHKITKRGQNVTFRCDPISEHNRLYWYRQTLGQGPEFLTYFQNEAQLEKSRLLSDRFSAERPKGSFSTLEIQRTEQGDSAMYLCASSYDTNTEAFFGQGTRLTVV.

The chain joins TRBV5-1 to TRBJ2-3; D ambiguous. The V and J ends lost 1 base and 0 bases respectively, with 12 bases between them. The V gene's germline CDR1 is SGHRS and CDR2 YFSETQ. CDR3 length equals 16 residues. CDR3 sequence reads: CASSLKLIPSTDTQYF. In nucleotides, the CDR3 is TGCGCCAGCAGCTTGAAGCTAATACCTAGCACAGATACGCAGTATTTT. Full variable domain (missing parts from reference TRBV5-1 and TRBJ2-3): KAGVTQTPRYLIKTRGQQVTLSCSPISGHRSVSWYQQTPGQGLQFLFEYFSETQRNKGNFPGRFSGRQFSNSRSEMNVSTLELGDSALYLCASSLKLIPSTDTQYFGPGTRLTVL.

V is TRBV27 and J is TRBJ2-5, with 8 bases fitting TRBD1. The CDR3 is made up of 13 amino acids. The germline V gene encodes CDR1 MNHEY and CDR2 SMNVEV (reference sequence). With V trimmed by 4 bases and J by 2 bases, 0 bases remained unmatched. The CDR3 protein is CASSWTGQETQYF. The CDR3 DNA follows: TGTGCCAGCAGTTGGACAGGGCAAGAGACCCAGTACTTC.

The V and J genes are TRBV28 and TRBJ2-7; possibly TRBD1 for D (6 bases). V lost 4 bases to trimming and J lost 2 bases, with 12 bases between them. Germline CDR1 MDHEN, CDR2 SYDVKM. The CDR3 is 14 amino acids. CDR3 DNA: TGTGCCAGCAGTTCCTCGACAGGCGCCTACGAGCAGTACTTC. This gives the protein CASSSSTGAYEQYF. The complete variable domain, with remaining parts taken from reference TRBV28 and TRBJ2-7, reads DVKVTQSSRYLVKRTGEKVFLECVQDMDHENMFWYRQDPGLGLRLIYFSYDVKMKEKGDIPEGYSVSREKKERFSLILESASTNQTSMYLCASSSSTGAYEQYFGPGTRLTVT.

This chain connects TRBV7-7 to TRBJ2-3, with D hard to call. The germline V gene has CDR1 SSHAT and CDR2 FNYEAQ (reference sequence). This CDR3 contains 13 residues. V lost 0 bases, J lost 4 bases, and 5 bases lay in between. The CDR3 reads CASSLAHPDTQYF. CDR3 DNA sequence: TGTGCCAGCAGCTTAGCTCATCCAGATACGCAGTATTTT.

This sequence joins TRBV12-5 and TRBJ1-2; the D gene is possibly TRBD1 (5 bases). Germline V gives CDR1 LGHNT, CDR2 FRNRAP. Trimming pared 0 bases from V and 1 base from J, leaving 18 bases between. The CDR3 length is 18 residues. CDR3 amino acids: CASGLVRSGLPINYGYTF. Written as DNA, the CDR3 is TGTGCTAGTGGTTTGGTACGGTCAGGGCTACCTATTAACTATGGCTACACCTTC.